A selection of T cell receptor beta chains follows, all from one sample in a study of T cell responses to AZD1222 COVID-19 vaccine. The assay was immunoSEQ multiplex PCR, and TCRdb's table has in-frame clones only and misses some. The data contain about 120,000 clones, around 87% of them singletons. Sequenced here: peripheral blood, sampled on day 0 of AZD1222 vaccination. Receptors originate from an adult in good health. Both conserved end residues are part of each CDR3. The order of the fields is V gene, clone size, D gene, J gene, CDR3 DNA, CDR3 protein. D genes are given only for firm matches. Size is stated for part of the rows, as once, few or many counts, or as a class when the clone is expanded.

v_call: TRBV27; clone_size: .; d_call: .; j_call: TRBJ2-7; cdr3_nt: TGTGCCAGCAGCGGGGATACTACAGGGATCGACGAGCAGTACTTC; cdr3_aa: CASSGDTTGIDEQYF
v_call: TRBV5-1; clone_size: .; d_call: .; j_call: TRBJ1-4; cdr3_nt: TGCGCCAGCAGCTTGGCCCCCTCGTTTTGGAAGACTAATGAAAAACTGTTTTTT; cdr3_aa: CASSLAPSFWKTNEKLFF
v_call: TRBV19; clone_size: .; d_call: .; j_call: TRBJ2-7; cdr3_nt: TGTGCCAGTAGTATTGAGGGCCAGGGGTCCTACGAGCAGTACTTC; cdr3_aa: CASSIEGQGSYEQYF
v_call: TRBV19; clone_size: .; d_call: .; j_call: TRBJ1-2; cdr3_nt: TGTGCCAGTAGTATGGACAGATTAAACTATGGCTACACCTTC; cdr3_aa: CASSMDRLNYGYTF
v_call: TRBV7-9; clone_size: .; d_call: .; j_call: TRBJ1-3; cdr3_nt: TGTGCCAGCAGCTTAGCAGGGGGCTCTGGAAACACCATATATTTT; cdr3_aa: CASSLAGGSGNTIYF
v_call: TRBV18; clone_size: once; d_call: .; j_call: TRBJ2-5; cdr3_nt: TGTGCCAGCTCACCGGCCAGGGGCCTCCAAGAGACCCAGTACTTC; cdr3_aa: CASSPARGLQETQYF
v_call: TRBV24-1; clone_size: .; d_call: TRBD2; j_call: TRBJ2-2; cdr3_nt: TGTGCCACCCAGCGGGGGGGGAACACCGGGGAGCTGTTTTTT; cdr3_aa: CATQRGGNTGELFF
v_call: TRBV5-4; clone_size: .; d_call: .; j_call: TRBJ2-1; cdr3_nt: TGTGCCAGCAGCCTGAGACGGGACTTAGGGAATGAGCAGTTCTTC; cdr3_aa: CASSLRRDLGNEQFF
v_call: TRBV28; clone_size: few; d_call: TRBD1; j_call: TRBJ1-5; cdr3_nt: TGTGCCAGCACATACTACAGGGGTAGCAATCAGCCCCAGCATTTT; cdr3_aa: CASTYYRGSNQPQHF
v_call: TRBV30; clone_size: .; d_call: .; j_call: TRBJ1-6; cdr3_nt: TGTGCCTGGAGTGTACGGGGGCATGCGGGGAGTCAATCACCCCTCCACTTT; cdr3_aa: CAWSVRGHAGSQSPLHF
v_call: TRBV5-1; clone_size: .; d_call: TRBD1; j_call: TRBJ1-6; cdr3_nt: TGCGCCAGCAGCGCTTCCGGGACAGGGGAATCACCCCTCCACTTT; cdr3_aa: CASSASGTGESPLHF
v_call: TRBV19; clone_size: .; d_call: .; j_call: TRBJ1-1; cdr3_nt: TGTGCCAGTATCAGAGGGTACACTGAAGCTTTCTTT; cdr3_aa: CASIRGYTEAFF
v_call: TRBV7-3; clone_size: .; d_call: .; j_call: TRBJ2-2; cdr3_nt: TGTGCCAGCAGCTTAACGGTCCAGACGTCCGGGGAGCTGTTTTTT; cdr3_aa: CASSLTVQTSGELFF
v_call: TRBV11-3; clone_size: .; d_call: .; j_call: TRBJ2-1; cdr3_nt: TGTGCCAGCAGCTTGACTTGGAGCTCCTACAATGAGCAGTTCTTC; cdr3_aa: CASSLTWSSYNEQFF
v_call: TRBV5-8; clone_size: .; d_call: .; j_call: TRBJ1-2; cdr3_nt: TGTGCCAGCAGCTTGAGAGGAGATGGCTACACCTTC; cdr3_aa: CASSLRGDGYTF
v_call: TRBV9; clone_size: .; d_call: .; j_call: TRBJ1-1; cdr3_nt: TGTGCCAGCAGCGTAGGCGCCAAGGGCACTGAAGCTTTCTTT; cdr3_aa: CASSVGAKGTEAFF
v_call: TRBV21-1; clone_size: .; d_call: .; j_call: TRBJ1-5; cdr3_nt: TGTGCCAGCAGAGACAGGGATAATCAGCCCCAGCATTTT; cdr3_aa: CASRDRDNQPQHF
v_call: TRBV7-8; clone_size: .; d_call: .; j_call: TRBJ1-4; cdr3_nt: TGTGCCAGCAGCTCGAGCAGGGTGAATGAAAAACTGTTTTTT; cdr3_aa: CASSSSRVNEKLFF
v_call: TRBV18; clone_size: .; d_call: .; j_call: TRBJ1-1; cdr3_nt: TGTGCCAGCTCACCACGTCAGACCACTAACACTGAAGCTTTCTTT; cdr3_aa: CASSPRQTTNTEAFF
v_call: TRBV19; clone_size: .; d_call: TRBD1; j_call: TRBJ2-7; cdr3_nt: TGTGCCAGTAGTATGGCGGGACAGGGGGGCTACGAGCAGTACTTC; cdr3_aa: CASSMAGQGGYEQYF
v_call: TRBV6-5; clone_size: .; d_call: .; j_call: TRBJ1-2; cdr3_nt: TGTGCCAGCAGTTACGGAGGGACTAACTATGGCTACACCTTC; cdr3_aa: CASSYGGTNYGYTF
v_call: TRBV6-5; clone_size: once; d_call: TRBD2; j_call: TRBJ2-7; cdr3_nt: TGTGCCAGCCGGGAGGGCCAAGGCTACGAGCAGTACTTC; cdr3_aa: CASREGQGYEQYF
v_call: TRBV5-1; clone_size: .; d_call: .; j_call: TRBJ1-4; cdr3_nt: TGCGCCAGCAGCTTGTCCACCGATGAAAAACTGTTTTTT; cdr3_aa: CASSLSTDEKLFF
v_call: TRBV5-8; clone_size: .; d_call: .; j_call: TRBJ2-7; cdr3_nt: TGTGCCAGCAGCTTAGTAAATGTGGGCGAGCAGTACTTC; cdr3_aa: CASSLVNVGEQYF
v_call: TRBV7-2; clone_size: .; d_call: TRBD2; j_call: TRBJ2-3; cdr3_nt: TGTGCCAGCAGCTTGAGACTAGCGGGTTTCGCAGATACGCAGTATTTT; cdr3_aa: CASSLRLAGFADTQYF
v_call: TRBV7-8; clone_size: .; d_call: .; j_call: TRBJ2-7; cdr3_nt: TGTGCCAGCAGCTTCATTTTAGAGGATAAGGCCTACGAGCAGTACTTC; cdr3_aa: CASSFILEDKAYEQYF
v_call: TRBV11-2; clone_size: .; d_call: TRBD1; j_call: TRBJ1-1; cdr3_nt: TGTGCCAGCAGCTTAGGCCAGGGGGGCACTGAAGCTTTCTTT; cdr3_aa: CASSLGQGGTEAFF
v_call: TRBV5-5; clone_size: .; d_call: TRBD1; j_call: TRBJ2-3; cdr3_nt: TGTGCCAGCAGCTTCCGGGACAGAAGCCCAGATACGCAGTATTTT; cdr3_aa: CASSFRDRSPDTQYF
v_call: TRBV11-3; clone_size: .; d_call: .; j_call: TRBJ2-2; cdr3_nt: TGTGCCAGCAGCAGGGAGCGTGCCGGGGAGCTGTTTTTT; cdr3_aa: CASSRERAGELFF
v_call: TRBV4-3; clone_size: .; d_call: .; j_call: TRBJ2-7; cdr3_nt: TGCGCCAGCAGCCAAGATGGTTCCTACGAGCAGTACTTC; cdr3_aa: CASSQDGSYEQYF
v_call: TRBV6-5; clone_size: once; d_call: TRBD1; j_call: TRBJ1-2; cdr3_nt: TGTGCCAGCAGTCCTCCGAGGACAGGGTCTGGGGGCTACACCTTC; cdr3_aa: CASSPPRTGSGGYTF
v_call: TRBV27; clone_size: .; d_call: .; j_call: TRBJ1-2; cdr3_nt: TGTGCCAGCTCCGCGACAGGCGTCCGGGGCTACACCTTC; cdr3_aa: CASSATGVRGYTF
v_call: TRBV30; clone_size: .; d_call: TRBD1; j_call: TRBJ1-6; cdr3_nt: TGTGCCTGGTCTGGGACAGTATATAATTCACCCCTCCACTTT; cdr3_aa: CAWSGTVYNSPLHF
v_call: TRBV29-1; clone_size: .; d_call: TRBD1; j_call: TRBJ1-1; cdr3_nt: TGCAGCGTCTCCGGGACAGGAATAAACACTGAAGCTTTCTTT; cdr3_aa: CSVSGTGINTEAFF
v_call: TRBV2; clone_size: .; d_call: TRBD1; j_call: TRBJ2-1; cdr3_nt: TGTGCCAGCGGCCTGGGCAGACAGGGCGGCAATGAGCAGTTCTTC; cdr3_aa: CASGLGRQGGNEQFF
v_call: TRBV5-6; clone_size: .; d_call: .; j_call: TRBJ2-7; cdr3_nt: TGTGCCAGCAGCCCCGGAGGGCTCCGCCAGTACTTC; cdr3_aa: CASSPGGLRQYF
v_call: TRBV15; clone_size: once; d_call: .; j_call: TRBJ2-2; cdr3_nt: TGTGCCACCAGCAGGAGGGGGTTGAGCACCGGGGAGCTGTTTTTT; cdr3_aa: CATSRRGLSTGELFF
v_call: TRBV15; clone_size: .; d_call: .; j_call: TRBJ2-7; cdr3_nt: TGTGCCACCAGCAGAGGTGCAAGGGAGCAGTACTTC; cdr3_aa: CATSRGAREQYF
v_call: TRBV5-1; clone_size: once; d_call: TRBD2; j_call: TRBJ2-3; cdr3_nt: TGCGCCAGCAGCGACCTAGCGGGGAGGGGAGATACGCAGTATTTT; cdr3_aa: CASSDLAGRGDTQYF
v_call: TRBV27; clone_size: .; d_call: .; j_call: TRBJ1-5; cdr3_nt: TGTGCCAGCAGCGTCACAGGGCAGAATCAGCCCCAGCATTTT; cdr3_aa: CASSVTGQNQPQHF
v_call: TRBV11-1; clone_size: .; d_call: .; j_call: TRBJ2-3; cdr3_nt: TGTGCCAGCAGCCTCAGGGCGACCACAGATACGCAGTATTTT; cdr3_aa: CASSLRATTDTQYF
v_call: TRBV5-1; clone_size: .; d_call: TRBD1; j_call: TRBJ2-1; cdr3_nt: TGCGCCAGCAGCTTGTTGGGACAGGGCTTCAATGAGCAGTTCTTC; cdr3_aa: CASSLLGQGFNEQFF
v_call: TRBV28; clone_size: few; d_call: .; j_call: TRBJ1-5; cdr3_nt: TGTGCCAGCAGTTTAACCAGGGCGGGGTATAGCAATCAGCCCCAGCATTTT; cdr3_aa: CASSLTRAGYSNQPQHF
v_call: TRBV11-2; clone_size: .; d_call: TRBD2; j_call: TRBJ2-3; cdr3_nt: TGTGCCAGCAGCGCCAGACTAGCGGGAGATACGCAGTATTTT; cdr3_aa: CASSARLAGDTQYF
v_call: TRBV7-2; clone_size: .; d_call: .; j_call: TRBJ1-1; cdr3_nt: TGTGCCAGCAGCTTCCCCTTCGGGGGAGGGGAAGCTTTCTTT; cdr3_aa: CASSFPFGGGEAFF
v_call: TRBV6-2/TRBV6-3; clone_size: .; d_call: .; j_call: TRBJ1-5; cdr3_nt: TGTGCCAGCAGTGGGTCCAGGGCAATCCATCAGCCCCAGCATTTT; cdr3_aa: CASSGSRAIHQPQHF
v_call: TRBV5-6; clone_size: .; d_call: .; j_call: TRBJ2-1; cdr3_nt: TGTGCCAGCAGCTTGAAACGACAGCAGTTCTTC; cdr3_aa: CASSLKRQQFF
v_call: TRBV7-9; clone_size: .; d_call: TRBD2; j_call: TRBJ2-7; cdr3_nt: TGTGCCAGCAGCTTTGGACTAGCGGGGTACTCCTACGAGCAGTACTTC; cdr3_aa: CASSFGLAGYSYEQYF
v_call: TRBV18; clone_size: .; d_call: .; j_call: TRBJ1-2; cdr3_nt: TGTGCCAGCTCACCCCTACAGGGTTCAGATGGCTACACCTTC; cdr3_aa: CASSPLQGSDGYTF
v_call: TRBV18; clone_size: .; d_call: .; j_call: TRBJ1-5; cdr3_nt: TGTGCCAGCTCACCGTTAGGACAGTCAGCTTATTATAGCAATCAGCCCCAGCATTTT; cdr3_aa: CASSPLGQSAYYSNQPQHF
v_call: TRBV6-5; clone_size: .; d_call: TRBD1; j_call: TRBJ1-5; cdr3_nt: TGTGCCAGCAGTTACGAGGCAGGGGGCGGGCAGCCCCAGCATTTT; cdr3_aa: CASSYEAGGGQPQHF
v_call: TRBV19; clone_size: .; d_call: .; j_call: TRBJ2-5; cdr3_nt: TGTGCCAGTAGGGGGAATAGGGGGGCTTTAGGAAAGACCCAGTACTTC; cdr3_aa: CASRGNRGALGKTQYF
v_call: TRBV4-1; clone_size: .; d_call: TRBD1; j_call: TRBJ1-1; cdr3_nt: TGCGCCAGCAGCCAAGACCACACAGGGGGTTATATTTTGGCTTTCTTT; cdr3_aa: CASSQDHTGGYILAFF
v_call: TRBV4-1; clone_size: few; d_call: TRBD2; j_call: TRBJ2-2; cdr3_nt: TGCGCCAGCAGCCAAGTAATACTAGCGGGCGCTACCGGGGAGCTGTTTTTT; cdr3_aa: CASSQVILAGATGELFF